This T cell receptor beta chain derives from a study of T cells in Graves' hyperthyroidism and ophthalmopathy. Germline V CDR1 and CDR2: MNHEY, SVGAGI. The CDR3 totals 12 residues. The ends lost 8 bases at V and 6 bases at J; junction bases unmatched: 3. This clonotype was detected many times. Researchers amplified the TCR beta CDR3 regions from RNA transcripts. The study used the HTBI primer set for a first-round RT-PCR of the TCR CDR3. From the multiplex PCR reads, TCRdb called clonotypes with MiXCR, one entry per CDR3 protein. The table records around 720,000 distinct CDR3 sequences, 30% to 40% of them present only once. Stable disease denoted Graves' hyperthyroidism without ophthalmopathy progression within 18 months. Disease duration under 2 months; hyperthyroidism patients were aged 18 to 65. Together with thyroid ultrasound, orbital computed tomography, serum thyroxine and TRAb, clinical symptoms were used for diagnoses.

This chain links TRBV6-5 with TRBJ1-2, with 10 bases lining up with TRBD1. Sequenced input: blood. This receptor was taken from a woman between 40 and 55 years old with Graves' hyperthyroidism. CDR3 sequence reads: CASRDRGDGYTF. CDR3 nucleotides: TGTGCCAGCCGGGACAGGGGCGATGGCTACACCTTC.